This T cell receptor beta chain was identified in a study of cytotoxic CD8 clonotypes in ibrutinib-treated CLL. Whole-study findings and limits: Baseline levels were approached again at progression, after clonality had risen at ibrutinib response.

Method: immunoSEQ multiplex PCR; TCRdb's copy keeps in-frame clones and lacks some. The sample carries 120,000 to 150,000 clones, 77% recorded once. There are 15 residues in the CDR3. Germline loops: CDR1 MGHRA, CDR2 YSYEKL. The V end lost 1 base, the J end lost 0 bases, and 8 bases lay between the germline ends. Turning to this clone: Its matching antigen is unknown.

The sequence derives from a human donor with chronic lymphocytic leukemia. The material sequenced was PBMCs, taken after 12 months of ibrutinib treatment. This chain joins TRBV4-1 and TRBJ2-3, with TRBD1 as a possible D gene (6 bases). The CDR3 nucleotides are TGCGCCAGCAGCCAAGGCGGACAGAGCACAGATACGCAGTATTTT. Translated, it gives CASSQGGQSTDTQYF.